One and the same sample provided the 5 T cell receptor beta chains below, sequenced in a study of blood T cell repertoires in COVID-19. Measured with immunoSEQ multiplex PCR; TCRdb has only the in-frame clones, and not every one. The sample contains some 60,000 clones, around 70% of which appear only once. Source material: peripheral blood. These receptors originate from a woman aged 45 to 65 with active or convalescent COVID-19.

At least ten counts were recorded for this clone. The J gene is TRBJ1-2, the V gene TRBV19; 9 bases match TRBD1. There are 17 residues in the CDR3. Germline CDR1 reads LNHDA; CDR2 reads SQIVND (reference sequence). Trimming took 5 bases from V and 1 from J; bases not matched to a gene: 11. Written as DNA, the CDR3 is TGTGCCAGTAGTCCAATGGACAGGGGATGGAATAACTATGGCTACACCTTC. As protein: CASSPMDRGWNNYGYTF.

This sequence joins TRBV19 and TRBJ1-5; D is undetermined. This CDR3 has 13 amino acids. Germline CDR1 and CDR2: LNHDA and SQIVND (reference sequence). Trimming shortened V by 7 bases and J by 5 bases, and 12 bases separated the two germline ends. The DNA for the CDR3 is TGTGCCAGTAACACCCAACCTGATCAGCCCCAGCATTTT. Translation: CASNTQPDQPQHF.

V is TRBV9 and J is TRBJ2-3, with 10 bases lining up with TRBD2. The CDR3 is made up of 16 amino acids. With V trimmed by 3 bases and J by 3 bases, 7 bases remained unmatched. CDR1 SGDLS and CDR2 YYNGEE come from the germline V gene. CDR3: CASSEGSSGRTDTQYF. The CDR3 DNA sequence: TGTGCCAGCAGCGAGGGGTCTAGCGGGAGAACAGATACGCAGTATTTT.

This chain joins TRBV6-5 and TRBJ1-1; tentative D call: TRBD1 (6 bases). V shed 5 bases and J shed 7 bases, with 20 bases lying between them. The CDR3 is 15 amino acids. Germline loops: CDR1 MNHEY, CDR2 SVGAGI. The CDR3 loop reads CASSPRWGTSIEAFF. In DNA, the CDR3 is TGTGCCAGCAGTCCACGGTGGGGGACAAGTATTGAAGCTTTCTTT.

Only a few counts were recorded for this clone. The V call is TRBV3-1 (or the pseudogene TRBV3-2), the J call TRBJ1-1; D unresolved. V dropped 1 base and J dropped 0 bases, with 9 bases sitting between them. The CDR3 runs 15 residues. CDR1 and CDR2 from the germline V gene are LGHDT and YNNKEL (reference sequence). CDR3 sequence: CASSQGAGLNTEAFF. CDR3 DNA sequence: TGTGCCAGCAGCCAAGGAGCAGGTTTGAACACTGAAGCTTTCTTT.